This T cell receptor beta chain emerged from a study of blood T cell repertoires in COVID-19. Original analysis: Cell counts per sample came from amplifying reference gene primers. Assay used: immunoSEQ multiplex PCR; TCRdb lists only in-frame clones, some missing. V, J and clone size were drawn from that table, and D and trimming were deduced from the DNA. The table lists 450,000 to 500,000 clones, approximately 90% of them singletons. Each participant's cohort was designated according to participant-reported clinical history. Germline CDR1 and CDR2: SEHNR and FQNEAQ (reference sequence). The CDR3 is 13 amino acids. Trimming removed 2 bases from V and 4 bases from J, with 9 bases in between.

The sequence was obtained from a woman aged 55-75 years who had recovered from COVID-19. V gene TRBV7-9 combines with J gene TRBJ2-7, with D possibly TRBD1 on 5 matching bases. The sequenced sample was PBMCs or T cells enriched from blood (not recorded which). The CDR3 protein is CASSLPGFYEQYF. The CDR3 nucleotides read TGTGCCAGCAGCTTACCAGGGTTTTACGAGCAGTACTTC.